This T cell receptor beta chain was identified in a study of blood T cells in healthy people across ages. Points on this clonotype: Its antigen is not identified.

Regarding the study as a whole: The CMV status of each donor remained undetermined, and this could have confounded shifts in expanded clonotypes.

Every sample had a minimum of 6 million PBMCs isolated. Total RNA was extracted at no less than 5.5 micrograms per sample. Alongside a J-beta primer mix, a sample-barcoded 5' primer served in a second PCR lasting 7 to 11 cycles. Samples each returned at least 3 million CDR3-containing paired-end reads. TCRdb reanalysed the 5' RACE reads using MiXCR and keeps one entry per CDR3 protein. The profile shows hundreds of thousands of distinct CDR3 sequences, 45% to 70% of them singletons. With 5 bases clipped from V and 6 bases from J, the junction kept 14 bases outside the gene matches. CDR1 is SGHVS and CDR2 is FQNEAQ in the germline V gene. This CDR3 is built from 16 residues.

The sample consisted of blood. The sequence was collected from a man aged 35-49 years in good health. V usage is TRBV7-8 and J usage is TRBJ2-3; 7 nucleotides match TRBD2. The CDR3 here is CASSHRTSGRLDTQYF. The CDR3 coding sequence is TGTGCCAGCAGCCACCGGACTAGTGGGAGATTGGATACGCAGTATTTT.